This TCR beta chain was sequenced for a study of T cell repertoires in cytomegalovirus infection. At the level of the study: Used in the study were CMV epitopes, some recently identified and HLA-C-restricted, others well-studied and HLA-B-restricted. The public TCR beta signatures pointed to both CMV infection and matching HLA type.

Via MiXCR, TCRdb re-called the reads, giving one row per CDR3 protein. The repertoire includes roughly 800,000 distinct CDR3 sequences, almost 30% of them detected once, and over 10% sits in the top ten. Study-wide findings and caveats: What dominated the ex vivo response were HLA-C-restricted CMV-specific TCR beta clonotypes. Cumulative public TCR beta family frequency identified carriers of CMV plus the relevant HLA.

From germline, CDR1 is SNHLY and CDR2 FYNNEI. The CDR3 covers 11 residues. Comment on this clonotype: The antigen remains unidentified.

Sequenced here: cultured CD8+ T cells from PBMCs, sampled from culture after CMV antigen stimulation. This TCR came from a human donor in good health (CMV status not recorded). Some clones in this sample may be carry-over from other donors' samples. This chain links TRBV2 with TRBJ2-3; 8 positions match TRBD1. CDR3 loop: CGGRGRGTQYF. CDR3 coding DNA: TGTGGAGGCAGGGGGCGAGGAACGCAGTATTTT. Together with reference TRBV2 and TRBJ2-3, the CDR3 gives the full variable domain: EPEVTQTPSHQVTQMGQEVILRCVPISNHLYFYWYRQILGQKVEFLVSFYNNEISEKSEIFDDQFSVERPDGSNFTLKIRSTKLEDSAMYFCGGRGRGTQYFGPGTRLTVL.